One TCR beta chain is described in this entry. Which antigen it targets is not known. No qualities accompany the bases; no much larger clone lies one base away. Participants in the prospective study were enrolled through a virtual design, were aged 18 to 89 years, and lived in roughly 24 United States geographic areas. Cohort assignment in the prospective study relied on participant-reported clinical history from a screening survey and a study questionnaire. Mobile phlebotomists in the prospective study collected whole blood, serum and a nasopharyngeal or oropharyngeal swab from every participant. Prospective study participants could optionally give additional blood draws and questionnaires over an approximately 2-month period. Blood samples from the prospective study were shipped frozen or at room temperature prior to DNA extraction. The CDR1 and CDR2 encoded by the germline V gene (reference sequence) are LNHDA and SQIVND. There are 19 amino acids in the CDR3, from cysteine to phenylalanine inclusive. Just CDR3 DNA is preserved here, 57 bases in frame from base 1. V loses 3 bases at its end and J loses 1 base; junction bases beyond the gene matches: 11.

These data are taken from a study of blood T cell repertoires in COVID-19 (dated by TCRdb to 2018 to 2021). Study-level background: Samples from collaborators originated in the United States, Italy and Spain and spanned both the acute and convalescent phases of COVID-19. The material from the prospective study consisted of cDNA or gDNA derived from T cells, B-cell-depleted T cells, or PBMCs. The dataset comprised deeply sampled blood TCRbeta repertoires from subjects exposed to, actively infected with, or recovered from COVID-19. The repertoires were released in a freely available public database meant as a resource for research on the immune response to SARS-CoV-2. Samples came from the ongoing ImmuneRACE study (first 160 participants) plus 1,254 subjects from 6 global collaborators. Nearly every sample came with metadata listing a de-identified subject ID, COVID-19 status, age in years and sex. Where HLA class I and class II types were available, the types were taken from metadata supplied by the sample provider, not from assay-based typing. Study-wide findings and limitations: The amount of clinical and demographic metadata varied by source and participant and was provided uncurated.

The immunoSEQ Assay, a bias-controlled multiplex PCR, was used to amplify TCRbeta CDR3 regions from genomic DNA. In the original analysis: The number of nucleated cells in each sample was estimated from the amplification of reference gene primers within the assay. To quantify the absolute abundance of each unique TCRbeta CDR3 rearrangement, sequence reads were collapsed and filtered. For each sample, productive Simpson clonality was calculated as the square root of Simpson's diversity index over productive rearrangements. The table comes from immuneACCESS by way of TCRdb, which keeps in-frame sequences with V and J called. Part of the clones is missing from these tables; in studies checked, under half for an unresolved V gene and the rest for unknown reasons. From that table come the V and J calls and clone size; the DNA was used to work out D and trimming. The sample has fewer than 300,000 clones on record, approximately 90% of them singletons. Roughly 2.1% of the sample lies in the top ten.

The chain is made from TRBV19 and TRBJ2-1, and 11 bases in between align with TRBD1. Sequenced: PBMCs or T cells enriched from blood (not recorded which). This sequence was found in a woman aged 40 to 50 with acute COVID-19. The sequence in DNA is TGTGCCAGTAGTATCCGAGGACAGGGGGCGATTTTGTCCTACAATGAGCAGTTCTTC. Translation gives CASSIRGQGAILSYNEQFF.